Listed below are T cell receptor beta chains from one sample, sequenced in a study of blood T cell repertoires in COVID-19. Libraries were prepared by immunoSEQ multiplex PCR; TCRdb keeps only in-frame clonotypes and omits some of them. This repertoire shows 220,000 or so clones, 89% found once; its top ten account for under 7.5%. Material for sequencing was peripheral blood. Receptors originate from a man between 60 and 75 years old who had recovered from COVID-19. CDR3s leave out the opening cysteine and the closing phenylalanine or tryptophan.

J gene: TRBJ2-3
V gene: TRBV21-1
CDR3 protein: ARPRLLKDTQY

J gene: TRBJ1-1
V gene: TRBV7-3
CDR3 protein: ASSINGISNTEAF

J gene: TRBJ1-4
V gene: TRBV19
CDR3 protein: ASTPGEKLF

J gene: TRBJ2-7
V gene: TRBV6-2/TRBV6-3
CDR3 protein: ASSYGTGGVDEQY

J gene: TRBJ1-2
V gene: TRBV5-8
CDR3 protein: ASSLIRTGGNYGYT

J gene: TRBJ1-4
V gene: TRBV28
CDR3 protein: ASSSGGRSNEKLF

J gene: TRBJ1-5
V gene: TRBV5-4
CDR3 protein: ASSSTGSQPQH

J gene: TRBJ1-6
V gene: TRBV5-8
CDR3 protein: ASSRDRVNSPLH

J gene: TRBJ1-2
V gene: TRBV3-1/TRBV3-2
CDR3 protein: ASSHRGSGGGYT

J gene: TRBJ1-5
V gene: TRBV6-2/TRBV6-3
CDR3 protein: ASSGQGSNQPQH

J gene: TRBJ2-7
V gene: TRBV5-6
CDR3 protein: ASSLNQGGEQY

J gene: TRBJ2-2
V gene: TRBV7-7
CDR3 protein: ASSLEAGGGNTGELF

J gene: TRBJ2-7
V gene: TRBV14
CDR3 protein: ASSARRGGTYEQY

J gene: TRBJ1-3
V gene: TRBV28
CDR3 protein: ASGTGAGNTIY

J gene: TRBJ1-5
V gene: TRBV7-6
CDR3 protein: ASSAGQGVNQPQH

J gene: TRBJ2-7
V gene: TRBV3-1/TRBV3-2
CDR3 protein: ASSQEGVPQREQY

J gene: TRBJ1-2
V gene: TRBV10-3
CDR3 protein: AISEPMGGQGLYT

J gene: TRBJ2-7
V gene: TRBV29-1
CDR3 protein: SGGVLRGEQY

J gene: TRBJ2-7
V gene: TRBV6-5
CDR3 protein: ASRSGGSSYEQY

J gene: TRBJ2-7
V gene: TRBV7-2
CDR3 protein: ASSSGLAGREQY

J gene: TRBJ1-5
V gene: TRBV2
CDR3 protein: ASSAGTGWNQPQH

J gene: TRBJ2-7
V gene: TRBV3-1/TRBV3-2
CDR3 protein: ASSQKGVSYEQY

J gene: TRBJ1-3
V gene: TRBV10-3
CDR3 protein: AISDPVSGNTIY

J gene: TRBJ1-4
V gene: TRBV3-1/TRBV3-2
CDR3 protein: ASSQDLREEGPNEKLF

J gene: TRBJ1-5
V gene: TRBV30
CDR3 protein: AWSLGGGQPQH

J gene: TRBJ2-5
V gene: TRBV29-1
CDR3 protein: SVEGQIQETQY

J gene: TRBJ2-2
V gene: TRBV7-3
CDR3 protein: ASSHRVTGELF

J gene: TRBJ2-2
V gene: TRBV19
CDR3 protein: ASNPSGRNTGELF

J gene: TRBJ1-3
V gene: TRBV28
CDR3 protein: ASSLWAGQPGNTIY

J gene: TRBJ1-2
V gene: TRBV6-5
CDR3 protein: ASSYSGTGVYGYT

J gene: TRBJ1-2
V gene: TRBV7-2
CDR3 protein: ASSPRPRQSNYGYT

J gene: TRBJ1-6
V gene: TRBV7-2
CDR3 protein: ASSSDRGPGALH

J gene: TRBJ2-1
V gene: TRBV7-3
CDR3 protein: ASSPGSDSYNEQF

J gene: TRBJ2-7
V gene: TRBV7-8
CDR3 protein: ASSPSRLAGVYEQY

J gene: TRBJ1-2
V gene: TRBV5-1
CDR3 protein: ASSLEGLNYGYT

J gene: TRBJ2-5
V gene: TRBV5-4
CDR3 protein: ASSTGLAGETQY

J gene: TRBJ1-3
V gene: TRBV25-1
CDR3 protein: ASSESGGGNTIY

J gene: TRBJ2-3
V gene: TRBV9
CDR3 protein: ASSVRGLGDTQY

J gene: TRBJ2-5
V gene: TRBV5-6
CDR3 protein: ASSWDRLGETQY

J gene: TRBJ1-5
V gene: TRBV4-2
CDR3 protein: ASSQDMGQGNQPQH

J gene: TRBJ2-4
V gene: TRBV18
CDR3 protein: ASCTSGGAKNIQY

J gene: TRBJ2-7
V gene: TRBV7-6
CDR3 protein: ASSLGDLGTGSYEQY

J gene: TRBJ2-1
V gene: TRBV28
CDR3 protein: ASSFAGTPRNEQF

J gene: TRBJ1-4
V gene: TRBV7-9
CDR3 protein: ASSLEVWTGSSTNEKLF

J gene: TRBJ1-2
V gene: TRBV29-1
CDR3 protein: SVEDLAGDYGYT

J gene: TRBJ1-1
V gene: TRBV28
CDR3 protein: ASSSSGRTEAF

J gene: TRBJ1-2
V gene: TRBV5-6
CDR3 protein: ASSSSGLSHYGYT

J gene: TRBJ1-1
V gene: TRBV7-8
CDR3 protein: ASSVRSLNTEAF

J gene: TRBJ1-1
V gene: TRBV7-2
CDR3 protein: ASSVDRGNAGFKTF

J gene: TRBJ2-7
V gene: TRBV18
CDR3 protein: ASSPTSGVTYEQY

J gene: TRBJ1-5
V gene: TRBV4-2
CDR3 protein: ASSQDKGGTGAQPQH

J gene: TRBJ2-3
V gene: TRBV27
CDR3 protein: ASSLTSGGSTDTQY

J gene: TRBJ1-1
V gene: TRBV28
CDR3 protein: ASSFGGATTEAF

J gene: TRBJ1-2
V gene: TRBV7-9
CDR3 protein: ASSLGVGRGQANYGYT

J gene: TRBJ2-3
V gene: TRBV11-2
CDR3 protein: ASSRTQGGGADTQY

J gene: TRBJ2-3
V gene: TRBV5-4
CDR3 protein: ASSPRGLGTDTQY

J gene: TRBJ2-7
V gene: TRBV18
CDR3 protein: ASSPGRISYEQY

J gene: TRBJ2-7
V gene: TRBV10-3
CDR3 protein: AISPGQGGEQY

J gene: TRBJ1-3
V gene: TRBV19
CDR3 protein: ASRRQAYSGNTIY

J gene: TRBJ1-6
V gene: TRBV28
CDR3 protein: ASRPSTDSPLH